This TCR beta chain came from a study of tumor and adjacent non-tumor tissue in lung cancer. Study results and limitations: Compared with tumor, normal lung showed significantly lower TCR diversity.

No cell sorting was done before RNA was extracted from the tissue. Note on this clonotype: Its antigen is still unknown. The CDR3 ends on some other residue instead of the conserved phenylalanine or tryptophan, so this is likely a read error. The limits of the CDR3 on the DNA are not certain, so only TCRdb's listed CDR3 is given.

Three rounds of nested PCR, following a modified ARM-PCR protocol, produced the TCRbeta library. In TCRdb, the multiplex PCR reads were re-called with MiXCR into one record per CDR3 protein. Of more than 75,000 distinct CDR3 sequences in the sample, 75% to 90% were seen once. The origin of this receptor is a woman aged 45-65 years with non-small cell lung cancer. Sequenced input: lung tumor tissue.

CDR3 amino acids: CASSLDGVYQPRHS. The genes are TRBV12-3 or TRBV12-4 and TRBJ1-5. From its first to its last residue, the CDR3 has 14 amino acids.